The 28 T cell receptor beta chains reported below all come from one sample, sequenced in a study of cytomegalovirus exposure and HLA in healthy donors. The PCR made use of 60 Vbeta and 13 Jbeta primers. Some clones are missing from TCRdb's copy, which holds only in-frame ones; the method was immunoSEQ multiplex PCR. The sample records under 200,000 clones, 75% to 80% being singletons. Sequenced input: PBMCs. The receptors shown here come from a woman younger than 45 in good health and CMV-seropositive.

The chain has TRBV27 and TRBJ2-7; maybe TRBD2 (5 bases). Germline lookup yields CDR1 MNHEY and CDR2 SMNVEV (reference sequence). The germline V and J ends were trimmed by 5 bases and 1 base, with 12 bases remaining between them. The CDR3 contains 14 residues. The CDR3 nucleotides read TGTGCCAGCAGTAAACTAGGCCAGTCCTACGAGCAGTACTTC. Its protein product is CASSKLGQSYEQYF.

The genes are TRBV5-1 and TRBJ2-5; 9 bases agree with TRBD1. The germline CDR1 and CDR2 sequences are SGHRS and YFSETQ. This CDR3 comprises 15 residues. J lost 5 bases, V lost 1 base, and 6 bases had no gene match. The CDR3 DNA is TGCGCCAGCAGCTTGACAGGGGGCGTATCTGAGACCCAGTACTTC. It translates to CASSLTGGVSETQYF.

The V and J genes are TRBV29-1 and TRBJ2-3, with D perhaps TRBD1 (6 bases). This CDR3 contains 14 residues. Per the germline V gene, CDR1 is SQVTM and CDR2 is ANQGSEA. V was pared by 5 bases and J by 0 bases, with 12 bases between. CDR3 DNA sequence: TGCAGCGTTTATCTCAGGGGCAGCACAGATACGCAGTATTTT. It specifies CSVYLRGSTDTQYF.

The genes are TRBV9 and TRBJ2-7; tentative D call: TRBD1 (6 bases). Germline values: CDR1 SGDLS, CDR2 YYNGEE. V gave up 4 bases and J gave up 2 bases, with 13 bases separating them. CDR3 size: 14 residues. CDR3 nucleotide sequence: TGTGCCAGCAGCAAAGGGGGTGGGGCCTACGAGCAGTACTTC. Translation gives CASSKGGGAYEQYF.

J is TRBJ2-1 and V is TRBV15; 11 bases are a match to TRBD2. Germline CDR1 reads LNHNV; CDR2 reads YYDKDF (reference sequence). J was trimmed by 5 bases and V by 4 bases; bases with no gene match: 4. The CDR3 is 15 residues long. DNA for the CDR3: TGTGCCACCAGCATCCTAGCGGGGGGTGACAATGAGCAGTTCTTC. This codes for CATSILAGGDNEQFF.

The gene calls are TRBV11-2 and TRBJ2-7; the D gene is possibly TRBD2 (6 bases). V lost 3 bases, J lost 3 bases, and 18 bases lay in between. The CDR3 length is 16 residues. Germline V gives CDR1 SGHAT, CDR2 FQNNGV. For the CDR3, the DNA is TGTGCCAGCAGCTTCTCCGGGGAGGTGGCGATCTACGAGCAGTACTTC. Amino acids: CASSFSGEVAIYEQYF.

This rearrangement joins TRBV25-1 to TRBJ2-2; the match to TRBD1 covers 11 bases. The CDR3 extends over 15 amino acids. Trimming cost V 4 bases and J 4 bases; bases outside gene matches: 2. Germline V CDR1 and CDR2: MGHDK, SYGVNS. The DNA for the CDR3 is TGTGCCAGCAGTGGGGGGACAGGGGGCACCGGGGAGCTGTTTTTT. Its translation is CASSGGTGGTGELFF.

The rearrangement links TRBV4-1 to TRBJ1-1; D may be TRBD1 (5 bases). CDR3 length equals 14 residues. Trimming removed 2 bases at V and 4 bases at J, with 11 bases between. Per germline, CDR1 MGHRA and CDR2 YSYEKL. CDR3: CASSQQGWGTEAFF. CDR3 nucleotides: TGCGCCAGCAGCCAACAGGGATGGGGCACTGAAGCTTTCTTT.

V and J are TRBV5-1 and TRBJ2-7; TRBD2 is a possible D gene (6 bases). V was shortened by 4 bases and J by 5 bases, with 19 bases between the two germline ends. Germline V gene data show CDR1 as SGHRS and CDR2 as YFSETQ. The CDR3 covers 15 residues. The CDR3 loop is CASSKKDYFLDEQYF. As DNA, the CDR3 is TGCGCCAGCAGCAAAAAGGACTACTTTCTGGACGAGCAGTACTTC.

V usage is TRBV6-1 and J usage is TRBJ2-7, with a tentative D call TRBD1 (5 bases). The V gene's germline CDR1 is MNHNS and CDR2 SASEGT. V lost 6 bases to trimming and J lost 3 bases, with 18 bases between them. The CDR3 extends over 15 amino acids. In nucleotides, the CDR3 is TGTGCCAGCAGCCTAGGGGCCATCAGCGACTACGAGCAGTACTTC. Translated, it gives CASSLGAISDYEQYF.

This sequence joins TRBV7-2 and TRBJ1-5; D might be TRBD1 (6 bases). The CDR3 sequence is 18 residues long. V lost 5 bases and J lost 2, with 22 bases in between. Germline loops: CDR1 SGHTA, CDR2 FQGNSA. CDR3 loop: CASSVPGGAGWGNQPQHF. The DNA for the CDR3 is TGTGCCAGCAGCGTTCCCGGGGGGGCAGGGTGGGGCAATCAGCCCCAGCATTTT.

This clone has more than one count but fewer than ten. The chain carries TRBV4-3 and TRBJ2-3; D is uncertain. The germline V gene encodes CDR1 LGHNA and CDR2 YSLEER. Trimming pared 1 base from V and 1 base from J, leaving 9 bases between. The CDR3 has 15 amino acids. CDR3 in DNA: TGCGCCAGCAGCCAAGGCGAAGAAGGCACAGATACGCAGTATTTT. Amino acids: CASSQGEEGTDTQYF.

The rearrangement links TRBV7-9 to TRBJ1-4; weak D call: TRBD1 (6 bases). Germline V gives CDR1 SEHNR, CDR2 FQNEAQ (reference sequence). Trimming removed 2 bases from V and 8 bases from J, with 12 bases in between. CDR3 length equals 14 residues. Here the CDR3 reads CASSLNREEEKLFF. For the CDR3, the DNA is TGTGCCAGCAGCTTAAACAGGGAAGAGGAAAAACTGTTTTTT.

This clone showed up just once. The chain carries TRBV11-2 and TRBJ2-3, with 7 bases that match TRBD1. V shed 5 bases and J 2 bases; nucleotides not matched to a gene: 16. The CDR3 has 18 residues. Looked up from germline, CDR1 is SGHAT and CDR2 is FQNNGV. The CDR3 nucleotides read TGTGCCAGCAGCAGAGCCCCCAGGGGGACCGAACACACAGATACGCAGTATTTT. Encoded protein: CASSRAPRGTEHTDTQYF.

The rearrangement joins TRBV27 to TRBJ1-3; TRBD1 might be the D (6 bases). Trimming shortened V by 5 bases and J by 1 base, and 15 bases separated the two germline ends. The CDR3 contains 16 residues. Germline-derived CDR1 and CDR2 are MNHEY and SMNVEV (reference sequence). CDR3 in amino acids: CASSPWGGASGNTIYF. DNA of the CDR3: TGTGCCAGCAGTCCTTGGGGGGGCGCGTCTGGAAACACCATATATTTT.

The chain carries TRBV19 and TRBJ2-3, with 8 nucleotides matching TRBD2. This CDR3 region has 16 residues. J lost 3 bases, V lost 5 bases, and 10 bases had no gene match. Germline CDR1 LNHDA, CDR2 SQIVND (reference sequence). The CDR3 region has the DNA TGTGCCAGTAGTTTTTCCGGGACTAGGCTAACAGATACGCAGTATTTT. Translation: CASSFSGTRLTDTQYF.

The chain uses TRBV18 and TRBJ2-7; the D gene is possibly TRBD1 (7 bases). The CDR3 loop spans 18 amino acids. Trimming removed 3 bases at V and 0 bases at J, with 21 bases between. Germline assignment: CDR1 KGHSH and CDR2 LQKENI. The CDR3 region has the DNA TGTGCCAGCTCACCGGGAGGTATCAGGGGGAACCCCTCCTACGAGCAGTACTTC. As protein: CASSPGGIRGNPSYEQYF.

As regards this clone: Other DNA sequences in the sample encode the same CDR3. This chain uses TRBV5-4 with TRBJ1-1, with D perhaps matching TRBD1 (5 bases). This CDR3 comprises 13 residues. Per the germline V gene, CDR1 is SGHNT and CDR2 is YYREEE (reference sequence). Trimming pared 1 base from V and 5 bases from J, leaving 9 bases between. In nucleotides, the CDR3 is TGTGCCAGCAGCTTGAGGGGAAATACTGAAGCTTTCTTT. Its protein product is CASSLRGNTEAFF.

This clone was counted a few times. In DNA, the CDR3 is TGTGCCAGCAGCCCCAGACAGACGTCCTACAATGAGCAGTTCTTC. It codes for CASSPRQTSYNEQFF. The chain combines TRBV11-1 with TRBJ2-1; D may be TRBD1 (5 bases). Deletions cut 5 bases from V and 1 base from J, with 12 bases between. In germline, CDR1 is SGHAT, CDR2 FQDESV (reference sequence). The CDR3 covers 15 residues.

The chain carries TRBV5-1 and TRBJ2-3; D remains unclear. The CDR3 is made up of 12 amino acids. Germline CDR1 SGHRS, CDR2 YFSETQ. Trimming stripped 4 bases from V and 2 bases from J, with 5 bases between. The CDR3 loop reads CASSINTDTQYF. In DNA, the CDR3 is TGCGCCAGCAGCATAAACACAGATACGCAGTATTTT.

The CDR3 nucleotides read TGTGCCAGCAGCTCTAACGCAGATACGCAGTATTTT. This codes for CASSSNADTQYF. The J gene is TRBJ2-3, the V gene TRBV7-3; D is unresolved. V was trimmed by 4 bases and J by 4 bases, leaving 6 bases between them. CDR1 and CDR2 from the germline V gene are SGHTA and FQGTGA. The CDR3 consists of 12 residues.

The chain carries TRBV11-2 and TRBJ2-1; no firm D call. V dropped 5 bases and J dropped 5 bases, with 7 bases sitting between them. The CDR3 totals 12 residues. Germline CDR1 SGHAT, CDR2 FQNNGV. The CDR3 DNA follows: TGTGCCAGCAGCCCTGAGAACAATGAGCAGTTCTTC. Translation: CASSPENNEQFF.

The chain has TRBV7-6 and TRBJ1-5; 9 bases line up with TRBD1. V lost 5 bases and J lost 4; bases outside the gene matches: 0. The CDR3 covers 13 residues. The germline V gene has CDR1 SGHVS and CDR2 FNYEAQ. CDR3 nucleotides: TGTGCCAGCAGCGGGACAGGGAATCAGCCCCAGCATTTT. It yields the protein CASSGTGNQPQHF.

CDR3 sequence: CASSDTGGLDTGELFF. CDR3 DNA sequence: TGTGCCAGCAGCGACACAGGGGGCCTAGACACCGGGGAGCTGTTTTTT. The chain joins TRBV5-6 to TRBJ2-2; 9 positions match TRBD1. Germline CDR1 reads SGHDT; CDR2 reads YYEEEE. The CDR3 spans 16 residues. V lost 4 bases, J lost 3 bases, and 7 bases stayed unmatched.

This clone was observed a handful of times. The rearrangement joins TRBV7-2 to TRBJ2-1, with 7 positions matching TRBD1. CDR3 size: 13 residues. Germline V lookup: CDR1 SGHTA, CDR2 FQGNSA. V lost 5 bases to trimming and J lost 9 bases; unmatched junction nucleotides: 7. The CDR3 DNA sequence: TGTGCCAGCAGCCGATCAGGGGGTGGTGAGCAGTTCTTC. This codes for CASSRSGGGEQFF.

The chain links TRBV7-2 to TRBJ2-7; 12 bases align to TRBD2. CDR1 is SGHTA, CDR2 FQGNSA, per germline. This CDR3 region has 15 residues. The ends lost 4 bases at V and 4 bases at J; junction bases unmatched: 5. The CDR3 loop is CASSWTSGDGYEQYF. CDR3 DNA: TGTGCCAGCAGCTGGACTAGCGGGGATGGTTACGAGCAGTACTTC.

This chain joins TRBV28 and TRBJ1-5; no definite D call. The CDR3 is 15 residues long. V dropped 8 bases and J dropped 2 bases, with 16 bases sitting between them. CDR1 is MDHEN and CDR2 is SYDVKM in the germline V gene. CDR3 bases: TGTGCCAGCCGCAAAGGAGACCGAGGCAATCAGCCCCAGCATTTT. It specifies CASRKGDRGNQPQHF.

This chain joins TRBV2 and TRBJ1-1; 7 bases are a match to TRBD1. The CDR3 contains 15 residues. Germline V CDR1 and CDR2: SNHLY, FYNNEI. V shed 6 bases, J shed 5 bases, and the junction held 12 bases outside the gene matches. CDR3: CASSLRGLQGTEAFF. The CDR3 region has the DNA TGTGCCAGCAGCCTGAGGGGGCTACAGGGGACTGAAGCTTTCTTT.